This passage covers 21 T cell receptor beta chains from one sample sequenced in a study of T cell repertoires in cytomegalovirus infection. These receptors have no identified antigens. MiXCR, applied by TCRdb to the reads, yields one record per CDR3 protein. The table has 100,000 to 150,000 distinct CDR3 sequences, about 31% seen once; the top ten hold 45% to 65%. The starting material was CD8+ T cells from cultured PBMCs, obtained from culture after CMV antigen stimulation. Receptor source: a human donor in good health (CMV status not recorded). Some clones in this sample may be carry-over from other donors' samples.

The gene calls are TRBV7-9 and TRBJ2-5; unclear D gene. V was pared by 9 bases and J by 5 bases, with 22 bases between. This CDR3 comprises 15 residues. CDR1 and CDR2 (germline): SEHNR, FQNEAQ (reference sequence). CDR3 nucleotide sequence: TGTGCCAGTACTGATAGAAGGTCGGTTGCGGAGACCCAGTACTTC. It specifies CASTDRRSVAETQYF. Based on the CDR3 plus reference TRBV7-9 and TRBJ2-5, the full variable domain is DTGVSQNPRHKITKRGQNVTFRCDPISEHNRLYWYRQTLGQGPEFLTYFQNEAQLEKSRLLSDRFSAERPKGSFSTLEIQRTEQGDSAMYLCASTDRRSVAETQYFGPGTRLLVL.

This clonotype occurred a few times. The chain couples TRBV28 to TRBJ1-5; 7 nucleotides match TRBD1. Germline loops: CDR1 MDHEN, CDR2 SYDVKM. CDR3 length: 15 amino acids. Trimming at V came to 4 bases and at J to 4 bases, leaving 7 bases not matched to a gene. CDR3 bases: TGTGCCAGCAGTTCCGCGACAGGGACTAATCAGCCCCAGCATTTT. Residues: CASSSATGTNQPQHF.

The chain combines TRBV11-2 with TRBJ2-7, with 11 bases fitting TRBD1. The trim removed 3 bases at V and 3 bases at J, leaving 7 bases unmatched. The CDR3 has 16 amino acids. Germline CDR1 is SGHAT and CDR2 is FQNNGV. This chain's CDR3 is CASSFGPGQGDYEQYF. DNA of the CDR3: TGTGCCAGCAGCTTCGGACCGGGACAGGGGGACTACGAGCAGTACTTC.

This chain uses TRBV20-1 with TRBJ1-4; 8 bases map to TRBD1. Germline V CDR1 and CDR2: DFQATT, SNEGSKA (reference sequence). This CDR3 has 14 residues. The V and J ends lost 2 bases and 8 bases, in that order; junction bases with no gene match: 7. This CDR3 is CSARPGTGREKLFF. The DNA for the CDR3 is TGCAGTGCTAGACCCGGGACAGGACGAGAAAAACTGTTTTTT.

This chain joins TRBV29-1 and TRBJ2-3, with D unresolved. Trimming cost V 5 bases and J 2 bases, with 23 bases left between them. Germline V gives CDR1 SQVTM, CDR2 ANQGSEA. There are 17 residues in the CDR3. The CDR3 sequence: CSVFRMTITRYTDTQYF. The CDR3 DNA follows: TGCAGCGTTTTTAGAATGACCATTACTCGGTACACAGATACGCAGTATTTT.

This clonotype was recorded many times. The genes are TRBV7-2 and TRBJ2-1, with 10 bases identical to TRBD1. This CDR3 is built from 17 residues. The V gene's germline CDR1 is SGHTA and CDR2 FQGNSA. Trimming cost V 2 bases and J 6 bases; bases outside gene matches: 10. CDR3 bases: TGTGCCAGCAGCTTAACATCGGGGGACAGGGGAGGCAATGAGCAGTTCTTC. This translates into CASSLTSGDRGGNEQFF.

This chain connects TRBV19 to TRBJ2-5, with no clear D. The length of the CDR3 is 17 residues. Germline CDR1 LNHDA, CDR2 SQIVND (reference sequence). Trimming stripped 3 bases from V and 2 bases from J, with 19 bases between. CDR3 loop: CASSIFSRLERQETQYF. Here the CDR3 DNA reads TGTGCCAGTAGTATTTTCTCCAGGCTCGAGAGGCAAGAGACCCAGTACTTC.

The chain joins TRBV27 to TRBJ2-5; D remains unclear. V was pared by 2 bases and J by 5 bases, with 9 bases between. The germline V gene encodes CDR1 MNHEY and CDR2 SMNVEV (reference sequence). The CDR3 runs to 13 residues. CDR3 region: CASSLTALETQYF. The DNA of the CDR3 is TGTGCCAGCAGTTTAACCGCTTTGGAGACCCAGTACTTC.

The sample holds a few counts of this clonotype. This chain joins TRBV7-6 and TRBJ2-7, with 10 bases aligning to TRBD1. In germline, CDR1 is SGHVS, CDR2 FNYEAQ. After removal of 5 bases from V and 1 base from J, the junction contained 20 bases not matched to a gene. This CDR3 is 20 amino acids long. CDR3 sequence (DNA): TGTGCCAGCAGCCCCGTACGGACAGGGGGTTTCTTACAGATGTCCTACGAGCAGTACTTC. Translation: CASSPVRTGGFLQMSYEQYF.

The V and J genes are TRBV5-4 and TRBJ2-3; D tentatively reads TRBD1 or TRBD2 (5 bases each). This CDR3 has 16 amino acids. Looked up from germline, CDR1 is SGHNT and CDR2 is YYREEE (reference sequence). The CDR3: CATQQGRQAWTHTQYF. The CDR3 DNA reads TGTGCAACTCAGCAGGGACGTCAGGCTTGGACCCATACGCAGTATTTT. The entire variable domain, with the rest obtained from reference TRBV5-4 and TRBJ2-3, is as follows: ETGVTQSPTHLIKTRGQQVTLRCSSQSGHNTVSWYQQALGQGPQFIFQYYREEENGRGNFPPRFSGLQFPNYSSELNVNALELDDSALYLCATQQGRQAWTHTQYFGPGTRLTVL.

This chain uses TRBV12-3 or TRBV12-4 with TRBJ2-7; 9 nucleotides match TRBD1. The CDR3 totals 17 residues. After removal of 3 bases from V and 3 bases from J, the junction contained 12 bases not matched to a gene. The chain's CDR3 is CASSFDPGQGGNYEQYF. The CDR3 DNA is TGTGCCAGCAGTTTCGACCCGGGACAGGGAGGCAACTACGAGCAGTACTTC.

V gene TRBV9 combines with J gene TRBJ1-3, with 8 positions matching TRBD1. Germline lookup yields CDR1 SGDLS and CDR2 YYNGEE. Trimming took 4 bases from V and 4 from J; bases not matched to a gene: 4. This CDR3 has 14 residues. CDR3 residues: CASSPNRGGNTIYF. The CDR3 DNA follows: TGTGCCAGCAGCCCGAACAGGGGGGGAAACACCATATATTTT.

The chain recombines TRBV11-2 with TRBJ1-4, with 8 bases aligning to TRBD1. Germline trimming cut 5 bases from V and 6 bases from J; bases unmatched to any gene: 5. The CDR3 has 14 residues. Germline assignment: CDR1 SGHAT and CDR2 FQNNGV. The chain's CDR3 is CASSIGQGHEKLFF. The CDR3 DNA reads TGTGCCAGCAGCATCGGACAGGGCCATGAAAAACTGTTTTTT.

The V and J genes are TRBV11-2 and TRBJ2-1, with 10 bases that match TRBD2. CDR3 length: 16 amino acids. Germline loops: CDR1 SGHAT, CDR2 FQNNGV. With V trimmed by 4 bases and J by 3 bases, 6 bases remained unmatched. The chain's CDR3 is CASSSSLAGVYNEQFF. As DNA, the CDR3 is TGTGCCAGCAGCTCCTCTCTAGCGGGGGTCTACAATGAGCAGTTCTTC.

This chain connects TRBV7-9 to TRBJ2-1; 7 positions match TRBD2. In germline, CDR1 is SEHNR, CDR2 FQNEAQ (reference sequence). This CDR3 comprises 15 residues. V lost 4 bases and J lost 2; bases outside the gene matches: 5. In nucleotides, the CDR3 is TGTGCCAGCAGCTCCACTAGCGTGGCCTACAATGAGCAGTTCTTC. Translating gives CASSSTSVAYNEQFF.

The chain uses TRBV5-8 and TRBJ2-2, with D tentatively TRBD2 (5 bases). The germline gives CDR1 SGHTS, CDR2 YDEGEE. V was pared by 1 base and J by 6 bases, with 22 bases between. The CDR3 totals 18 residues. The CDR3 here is CASSLYLRADLEAGELFF. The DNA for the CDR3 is TGTGCCAGCAGCTTGTATTTGAGGGCCGATTTGGAGGCCGGGGAGCTGTTTTTT.

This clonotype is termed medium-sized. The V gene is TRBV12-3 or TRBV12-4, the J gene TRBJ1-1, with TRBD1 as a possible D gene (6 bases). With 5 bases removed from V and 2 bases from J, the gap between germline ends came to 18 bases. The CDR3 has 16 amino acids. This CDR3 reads CASSAGTPSLNTEAFF. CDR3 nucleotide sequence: TGTGCCAGCAGTGCCGGGACACCCAGCCTAAACACTGAAGCTTTCTTT.

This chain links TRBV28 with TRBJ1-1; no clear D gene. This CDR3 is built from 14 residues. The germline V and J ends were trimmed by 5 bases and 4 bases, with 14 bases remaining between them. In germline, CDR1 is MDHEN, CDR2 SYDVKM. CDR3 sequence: CASSIPFRTTEAFF. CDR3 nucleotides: TGTGCCAGCAGTATCCCGTTTAGGACCACTGAAGCTTTCTTT.

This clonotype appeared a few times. As DNA, the CDR3 is TGTGCCAGCAGCCCCCCCTTTGGGACAGGGGTTTTAGATACGCAGTATTTT. It is translated as CASSPPFGTGVLDTQYF. The chain recombines TRBV7-9 with TRBJ2-3, with TRBD1 identical over 10 bases. V lost 5 bases, J lost 5 bases, and 13 bases stayed unmatched. CDR3 length equals 17 residues. CDR1 SEHNR and CDR2 FQNEAQ come from the germline V gene (reference sequence).

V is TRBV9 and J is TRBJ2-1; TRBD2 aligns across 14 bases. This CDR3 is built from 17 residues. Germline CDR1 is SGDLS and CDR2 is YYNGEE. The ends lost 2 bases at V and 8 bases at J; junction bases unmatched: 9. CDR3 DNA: TGTGCCAGCAGCGTCGGCCGACTAGCGGGGGGGCATTATGAGCAGTTCTTC. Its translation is CASSVGRLAGGHYEQFF.

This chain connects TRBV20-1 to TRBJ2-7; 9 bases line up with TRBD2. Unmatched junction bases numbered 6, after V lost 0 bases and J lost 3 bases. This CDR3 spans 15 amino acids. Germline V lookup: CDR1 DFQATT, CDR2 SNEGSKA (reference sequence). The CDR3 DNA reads TGCAGTGCTAGAGAGGCGGGGGGGCTATTCTACGAGCAGTACTTC. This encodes CSAREAGGLFYEQYF.